This T cell receptor beta chain is from a study of blood T cell repertoires in COVID-19. Study as a whole: In each case, the material was cDNA or gDNA derived from T cells, B-cell-depleted T cells, or PBMCs.

The CDR3 has 13 residues. Trimming removed 6 bases at V and 4 bases at J, with 12 bases between. Germline V gives CDR1 SGHTA, CDR2 FQGNSA. Source study methods: The assay estimated nucleated cells by amplifying reference gene primers. Generated by immunoSEQ multiplex PCR, the TCRdb table keeps only in-frame clones and is missing some. The V and J calls and clone size were taken over from that table, and D and trimming were inferred from the DNA. The profile shows around 120,000 clones, 78% of them singletons. Material: peripheral blood. This chain links TRBV7-2 with TRBJ1-1; D may be TRBD1 (5 bases). This receptor was obtained from a man between 70 and 80 years old with acute or convalescent COVID-19. The CDR3 DNA reads as TGTGCCAGCAGACAGACAGCGGGCACTGAAGCTTTCTTT. It encodes CASRQTAGTEAFF.